This T cell receptor beta chain was obtained from a study of shared clonotypes between healthy human individuals. CD45RA+ naive and CD45RA-negative memory subsets were separated from CD4+ cells. V dropped 2 bases and J dropped 2; count of bases not matched to a gene: 4. Germline CDR1 ENHRY, CDR2 SYGVKD. The length of the CDR3 is 16 residues. Sequencing was performed with immunoSEQ multiplex PCR; in TCRdb, only in-frame clones are kept and a portion is missing. The sample yields approximately 2.1 million clones, approximately 93% seen once. The receptor comes from a man between 18 and 29 years old in good health. Some clones in this sample may be carry-over from other donors' samples. The chain carries TRBV10-3 and TRBJ2-1, with 9 positions matching TRBD1. Sequencing input: naive CD4+ T cells from PBMCs. Subset here: CD45RA+ positively selected. CDR3 region: CAISEMGTGPYNEQFF. The CDR3 bases are TGTGCCATCAGTGAGATGGGGACAGGGCCCTACAATGAGCAGTTCTTC.